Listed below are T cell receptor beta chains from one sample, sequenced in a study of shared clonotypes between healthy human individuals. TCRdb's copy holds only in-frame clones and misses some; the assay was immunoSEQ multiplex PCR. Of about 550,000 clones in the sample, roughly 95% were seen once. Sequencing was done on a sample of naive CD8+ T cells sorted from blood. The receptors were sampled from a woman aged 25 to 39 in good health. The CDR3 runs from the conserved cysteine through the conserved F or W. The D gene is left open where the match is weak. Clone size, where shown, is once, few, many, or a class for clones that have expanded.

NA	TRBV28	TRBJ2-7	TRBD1	TGTGCCAGCAGTTCGAGATGGACAGGGGGCTTGGGGGAGCAGTACTTC	CASSSRWTGGLGEQYF
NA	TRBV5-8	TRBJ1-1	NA	TGTGCCAGCAGCTTGGGGCAGGCTGGGAACACTGAAGCTTTCTTT	CASSLGQAGNTEAFF
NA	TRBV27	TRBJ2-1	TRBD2	TGTGCCAGCAGTTGGTCGCCTAGCGGGATGGATGAGCAGTTCTTC	CASSWSPSGMDEQFF
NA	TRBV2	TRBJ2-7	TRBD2	TGTGCCAGCAGGGGCCTGGTACAGCGGGGTCTTTACGAGCAGTACTTC	CASRGLVQRGLYEQYF
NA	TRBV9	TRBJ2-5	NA	TGTGCCAGCAGCGTAGGTTCCAGCGGTCGTGGGACCCAGTACTTC	CASSVGSSGRGTQYF
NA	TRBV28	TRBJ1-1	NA	TGTGCCAGCAGTGTAAAGCGGGGGCGGACTGAAGCTTTCTTT	CASSVKRGRTEAFF
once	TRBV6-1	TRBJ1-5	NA	TGTGCCAGCAGTGATCAAGGGGTCAATCAGCCCCAGCATTTT	CASSDQGVNQPQHF
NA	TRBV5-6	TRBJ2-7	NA	TGTGCCAGCAGCTTGGGTGCCCTCAGGGCCTACGAGCAGTACTTC	CASSLGALRAYEQYF
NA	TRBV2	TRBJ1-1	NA	TGTGCCAGCAGCGCAGGGTGGGGGGCTTTCTTT	CASSAGWGAFF
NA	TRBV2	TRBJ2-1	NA	TGTGCCAGCCGACTCGCCTCCTACAATGAGCAGTTCTTC	CASRLASYNEQFF
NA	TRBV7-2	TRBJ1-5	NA	TGTGCCAGCAGCTTATGGGATAGCAATCAGCCCCAGCATTTT	CASSLWDSNQPQHF
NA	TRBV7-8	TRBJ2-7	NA	TGTGCCAGCAGCTTGGCGGCCCCCTACGAGCAGTACTTC	CASSLAAPYEQYF
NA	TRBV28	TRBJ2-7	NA	TGTGCCAGCAGTTTAAGTGTCAGGGAGTACGAGCAGTACTTC	CASSLSVREYEQYF
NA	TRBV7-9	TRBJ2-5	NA	TGTGCCAGCAGCATTAGACCAGAGACCCAGTACTTC	CASSIRPETQYF
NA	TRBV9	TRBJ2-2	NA	TGTGCCAGCAGTAACACCGGGGAGCTGTTTTTT	CASSNTGELFF
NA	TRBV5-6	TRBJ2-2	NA	TGTGCCAGCAGCGGGGCACTAGTGCTTACCGGGGAGCTGTTTTTT	CASSGALVLTGELFF
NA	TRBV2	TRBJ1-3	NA	TGTGCCAGCAGTGAACTGAACTCTGGAAACACCATATATTTT	CASSELNSGNTIYF
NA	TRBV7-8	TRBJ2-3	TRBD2	TGTGCCAGCAGCGGCCGACTAGCGGGAGCGGGATGGGGCACAGATACGCAGTATTTT	CASSGRLAGAGWGTDTQYF
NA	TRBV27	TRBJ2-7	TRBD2	TGTGCCAGCAGTTTAACGGGAGGGCCTGGGGAGCAGTACTTC	CASSLTGGPGEQYF
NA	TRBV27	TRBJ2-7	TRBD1	TGTGCCAGCAGTTCCCATCAGACAGGGGGCTACGAGCAGTACTTC	CASSSHQTGGYEQYF
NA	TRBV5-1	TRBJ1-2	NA	TGCGCCAGCAGCTTGGGTGAGGGACTCTCGCTCTATGGCTACACCTTC	CASSLGEGLSLYGYTF
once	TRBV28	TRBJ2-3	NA	TGTGCCAGCAGTTCCGGGAGAGATACGCAGTATTTT	CASSSGRDTQYF
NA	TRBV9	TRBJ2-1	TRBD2	TGTGCCAGCAGCGTAGGTCGGACTAGCGGGGTCTCCTACAATGAGCAGTTCTTC	CASSVGRTSGVSYNEQFF
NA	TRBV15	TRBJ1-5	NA	TGTGCCACCAGCAGAGACATAAATCAGCCCCAGCATTTT	CATSRDINQPQHF
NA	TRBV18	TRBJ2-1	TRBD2	TGTGCCAGCTCACCGGCCGGCGGGAGAGGGGCGAATGAGCAGTTCTTC	CASSPAGGRGANEQFF
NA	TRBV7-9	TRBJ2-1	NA	TGTGCCAGCAGCTTACAATCTAGCGCACCCTACAATGAGCAGTTCTTC	CASSLQSSAPYNEQFF
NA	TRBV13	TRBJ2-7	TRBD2	TGTGCCAGCAGCCTGACTAGCGGAGTTTCCTACGAGCAGTACTTC	CASSLTSGVSYEQYF
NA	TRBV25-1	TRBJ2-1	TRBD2	TGTGCCAGCAGACAAGGGGTAGCGGGAGGAACTCCCTACAATGAGCAGTTCTTC	CASRQGVAGGTPYNEQFF
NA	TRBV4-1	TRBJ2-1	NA	TGCGCCAGCAGCCAACGACAGTACAATGAGCAGTTCTTC	CASSQRQYNEQFF
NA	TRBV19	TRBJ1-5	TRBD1	TGTGCCAGTAGTAACCAGGGGGCTAGCCAGCCCCAGCATTTT	CASSNQGASQPQHF
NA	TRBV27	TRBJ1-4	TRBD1	TGTGCCAGCAGGGAGGTATACAGGGGACTCGGTGAAAAACTGTTTTTT	CASREVYRGLGEKLFF
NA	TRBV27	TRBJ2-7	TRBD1	TGTGCCAGCAGTCATGGGACAGGGCCACGTTACGAGCAGTACTTC	CASSHGTGPRYEQYF
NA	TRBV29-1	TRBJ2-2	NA	TGCAGCGTTGAAGTTCGGGGGACCAGGGAGCTGTTTTTT	CSVEVRGTRELFF
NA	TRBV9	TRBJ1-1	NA	TGTGCCAGCAGCGTCCTGACAGAGGGGACTGAAGCTTTCTTT	CASSVLTEGTEAFF
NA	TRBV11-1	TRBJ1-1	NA	TGTGCCAGCAGCTTAGAAACGGGCCTTCTCGCTGAAGCTTTCTTT	CASSLETGLLAEAFF
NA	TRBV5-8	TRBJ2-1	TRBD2	TGTGCCAGCCCCCCCCTCCTAGCGGCACTGAATGAGCAGTTCTTC	CASPPLLAALNEQFF
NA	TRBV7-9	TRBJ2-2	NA	TGTGCCAGCAGCTATGGGGCTAGCGAGGCCGGGGAGCTGTTTTTT	CASSYGASEAGELFF
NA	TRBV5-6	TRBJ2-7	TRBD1	TGTGCCAGCAGCCACCGGGACAGGCTATACGAGTGGTACTTC	CASSHRDRLYEWYF
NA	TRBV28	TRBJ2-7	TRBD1	TGTGCCAGCAGTTTTTGGACAGGGGTCGAGCAGTACTTC	CASSFWTGVEQYF
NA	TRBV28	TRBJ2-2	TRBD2	TGTGCCAGCAGTTGGGGACTAGCGGGAACCGGGGAGCTGTTTTTT	CASSWGLAGTGELFF
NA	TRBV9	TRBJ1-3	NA	TGTGCCAGCAGCGTAGAGGAGGGACTAGGAAACACCATATATTTT	CASSVEEGLGNTIYF
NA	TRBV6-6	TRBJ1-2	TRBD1	TGTGCCAGCAGTTGGGGGGACAGTGGGGCCTACACCTTC	CASSWGDSGAYTF
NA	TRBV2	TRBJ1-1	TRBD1	TGTGCCAGCAGGGGGACAGGGGGCACTGAAGCTTTCTTT	CASRGTGGTEAFF
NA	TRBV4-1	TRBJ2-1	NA	TGCGCCAGCAGCCAACCCCTTAGGGAGCAGTTCTTC	CASSQPLREQFF
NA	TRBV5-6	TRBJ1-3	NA	TGTGCCAGCAGCTTGGACATCGGAAACACCATATATTTT	CASSLDIGNTIYF
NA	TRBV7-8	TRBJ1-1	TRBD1	TGTGCCAGCAGCTACGGACAGGGGACCAACACTGAAGCTTTCTTT	CASSYGQGTNTEAFF
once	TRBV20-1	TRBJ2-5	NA	TGCAGTCCAGAGGCGGAGACCCAGTACTTC	CSPEAETQYF
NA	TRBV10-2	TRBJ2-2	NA	TGCGCCAGCAGTGAGTCAAACACCGGGGAGCTGTTTTTT	CASSESNTGELFF
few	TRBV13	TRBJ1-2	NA	TGTGCCAGCAGCCCCCAGGGATATGGCTACACCTTC	CASSPQGYGYTF
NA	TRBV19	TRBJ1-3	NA	TGTGCCAGTAGTATAGGTTTATATGGCTCTGGAAACACCATATATTTT	CASSIGLYGSGNTIYF
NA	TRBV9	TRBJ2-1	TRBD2	TGTGCCAGCAATGGGCGGGAGCCTTCCAATGAGCAGTTCTTC	CASNGREPSNEQFF
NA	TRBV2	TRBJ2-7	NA	TGTGCCAGCAGTGAAGCGCTCCGAGGACAGCCCTACGAGCAGTACTTC	CASSEALRGQPYEQYF
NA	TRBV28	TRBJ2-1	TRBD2	TGTGCCAGCAGTAATCAGCTGAGCGGGAGTTGGTATGAGCAGTTCTTC	CASSNQLSGSWYEQFF
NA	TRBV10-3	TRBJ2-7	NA	TGTGCCATCAGTGTCGGTGAGGGAAGCTCCTACGAGCAGTACTTC	CAISVGEGSSYEQYF
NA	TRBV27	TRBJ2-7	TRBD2	TGTGCCAGCAGTTTAACGGGAGGGCCCCACGAGCAGTACTTC	CASSLTGGPHEQYF
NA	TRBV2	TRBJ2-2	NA	TGTGCCAGCAGTCGGACGGAGAACACCGGGGAGCTGTTTTTT	CASSRTENTGELFF
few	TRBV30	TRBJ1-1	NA	TGTGCCTGGAGTGTTGGGGGCGGTAACACTGAAGCTTTCTTT	CAWSVGGGNTEAFF
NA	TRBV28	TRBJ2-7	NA	TGTGCCAGCAGTCTCAATAGCGGAGAAAGCTCCTACGAGCAGTACTTC	CASSLNSGESSYEQYF
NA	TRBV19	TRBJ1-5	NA	TGTGCCAGTAGTGCTCAGGTTGGCAATCAGCCCCAGCATTTT	CASSAQVGNQPQHF
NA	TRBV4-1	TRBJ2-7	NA	TGCGCCAGCAGCCAGTTTTCAGGGAACTACGAGCAGTACTTC	CASSQFSGNYEQYF